The entry below describes one TCR beta chain. Its specific antigen is unknown. No base-level quality is on record; no much larger clone is a single base apart. Library method: the immunoSEQ multiplex PCR assay. TCRdb provides this immuneACCESS table in a form limited to in-frame rearrangements. Some clones are lacking; in checked studies, under half of them reflect an unresolved V gene, and why the rest are absent is not known. The sample records tens of thousands of clones, roughly 89% of which are singletons. Under 2.5% of the sample belongs to the ten largest clones. The data stem from a study of control samples from healthy donors and cancer patients (dated by TCRdb to about 2020). Cut back by 1 base and 2 bases, the V and J ends lie 8 bases apart. CDR1 and CDR2 (MDHEN, SYDVKM) derive from the germline V gene. Counted from cysteine to phenylalanine, this CDR3 has 15 amino acids. Only the CDR3 portion is preserved as DNA: 45 bases, with reading frame beginning at the first base.

The V and J genes are TRBV28 and TRBJ1-4; TRBD1 is a possible D gene, resting on 5 matching bases. The sequencing input was PBMCs. The source of this sequence is a woman aged 60-70 years with head and neck cancer. The DNA sequence follows: TGTGCCAGCAGTTTATCAGGGACTACTAATGAAAAACTGTTTTTT. Its amino acids are CASSLSGTTNEKLFF.